The T cell receptor beta chain under discussion was sequenced for a study of patients and donors after allogeneic stem cell transplantation. The germline V gene has CDR1 SGHTA and CDR2 FQGNSA. The ends lost 6 bases at V and 3 bases at J; junction bases unmatched: 6. This CDR3 comprises 17 residues. TCRdb called the RT-PCR reads again in MiXCR, with one record for every CDR3 protein. This table holds some 880,000 distinct CDR3 sequences, more than 15% found once. The material sequenced was blood, either unsorted or a sorted T cell fraction (not recorded which). The source of this sequence is a human donor who was either an allogeneic HSCT recipient or a stem cell or donor lymphocyte infusion donor (not recorded which). It is not recorded whose cells these are; they may come from a transplant donor. The chain couples TRBV7-2 to TRBJ2-3; 16 nucleotides match TRBD2. The CDR3 here is CASSTGLAGGATDTQYF. The CDR3 DNA follows: TGTGCCAGCAGTACGGGACTAGCGGGGGGGGCAACAGATACGCAGTATTTT.